This TCR beta chain emerged from a study of blood T cell repertoires in COVID-19. Study information: From T cells, B-cell-depleted T cells, or PBMCs came the material, which was cDNA or gDNA.

Participant age was roughly 18 to 90 years, and participants resided in fewer than 25 US areas. Participants' own reports of clinical history determined their cohort assignment. Either two negative PCRs, clearance, or symptom resolution qualified Cohort 3 donors as recovered. Data came from immunoSEQ multiplex PCR; TCRdb stores just in-frame clones and leaves some out. The table shows around 330,000 clones, with 89% occurring only once. This clonotype was obtained from a woman between 35 and 50 years old who had recovered from COVID-19. Material for sequencing was PBMCs or T cells enriched from blood (not recorded which).

The CDR3 spells CASSLAGVSGQETQYF. DNA for the CDR3: TGTGCCAGTTCACTAGCGGGAGTAAGTGGTCAAGAGACCCAGTACTTC. The V call is TRBV9, the J call TRBJ2-5; 11 bases agree with TRBD2. V gave up 8 bases and J gave up 2 bases; unmatched junction bases: 11. The CDR3 is 16 residues long. The germline gives CDR1 SGDLS, CDR2 YYNGEE.